The clone carrying this T cell receptor (beta chain) was recorded only once. The antigen is undetermined. These data come from a study of T cell responses to AZD1222 COVID-19 vaccine. The table came from immunoSEQ multiplex PCR; TCRdb's copy has only in-frame clones and leaves some out. Here the sample spans 140,000 or so clones, over 75% being singletons. The CDR3 sequence is 16 residues long. V lost 8 bases, J lost 1 base, and 20 bases lay in between. From germline, CDR1 is LNHDA and CDR2 SQIVND (reference sequence). General study findings and limits: Along spike, vaccine-associated CD4 TCRs were found throughout, with dominance at 160-218 and 743-854. Donors were mostly white British, more females; clonal diversity possibly underestimated. Baseline seropositivity occurred in only 5 to 7 AZD1222 recipients. Close to half of spike-specific TCRs reportedly recognize unmutated variant regions.

The source material was peripheral blood, sampled on day 0 of AZD1222 vaccination. The clonotype was recovered from an adult in good health. V is TRBV19 and J is TRBJ1-1; D call uncertain. CDR3 amino acids: CASLPWTLNSNTEAFF. CDR3 nucleotide sequence: TGTGCCAGTCTCCCCTGGACCCTAAACTCGAACACTGAAGCTTTCTTT.